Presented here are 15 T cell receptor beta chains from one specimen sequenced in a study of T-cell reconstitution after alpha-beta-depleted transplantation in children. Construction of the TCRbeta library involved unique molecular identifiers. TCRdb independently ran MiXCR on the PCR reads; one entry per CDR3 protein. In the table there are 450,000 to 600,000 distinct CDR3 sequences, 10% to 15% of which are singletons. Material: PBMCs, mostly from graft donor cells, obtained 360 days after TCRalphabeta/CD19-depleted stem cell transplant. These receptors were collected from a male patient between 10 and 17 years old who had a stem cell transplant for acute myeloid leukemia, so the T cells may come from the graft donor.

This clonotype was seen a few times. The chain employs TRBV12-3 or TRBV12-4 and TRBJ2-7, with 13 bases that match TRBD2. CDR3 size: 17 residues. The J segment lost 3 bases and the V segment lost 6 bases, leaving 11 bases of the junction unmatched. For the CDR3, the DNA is TGTGCCAGCAGACCCCCGGGACTAGCGGGGATTTACTACGAGCAGTACTTC. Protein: CASRPPGLAGIYYEQYF.

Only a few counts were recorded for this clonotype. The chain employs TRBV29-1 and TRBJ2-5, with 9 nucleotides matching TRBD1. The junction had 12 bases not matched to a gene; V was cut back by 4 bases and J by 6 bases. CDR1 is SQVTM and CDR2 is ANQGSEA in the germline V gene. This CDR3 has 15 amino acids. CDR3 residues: CSVVPGQGLRKTQYF. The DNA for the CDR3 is TGCAGCGTTGTCCCGGGACAGGGTTTGAGAAAGACCCAGTACTTC.

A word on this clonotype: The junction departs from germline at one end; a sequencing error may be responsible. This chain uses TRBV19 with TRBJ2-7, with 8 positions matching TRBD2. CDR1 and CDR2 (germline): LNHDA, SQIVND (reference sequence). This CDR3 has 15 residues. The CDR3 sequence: CAGSISASGSYEQYF. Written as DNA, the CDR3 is TGTGCCGGTAGTATATCGGCGAGCGGGAGCTACGAGCAGTACTTC.

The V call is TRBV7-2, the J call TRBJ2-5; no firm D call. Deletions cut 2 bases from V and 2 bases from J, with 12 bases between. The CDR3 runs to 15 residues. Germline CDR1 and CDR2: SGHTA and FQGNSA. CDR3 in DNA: TGTGCCAGCAGCTTAACGACTCCTACGCAAGAGACCCAGTACTTC. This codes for CASSLTTPTQETQYF.

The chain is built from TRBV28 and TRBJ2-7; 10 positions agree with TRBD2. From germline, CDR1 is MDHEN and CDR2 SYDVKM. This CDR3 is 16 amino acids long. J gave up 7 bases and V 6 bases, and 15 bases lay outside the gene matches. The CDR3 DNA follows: TGTGCCAGCAGGTTTCCCTCCGCTAGCGGGGGAGGAGAGCAGTACTTC. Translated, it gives CASRFPSASGGGEQYF.

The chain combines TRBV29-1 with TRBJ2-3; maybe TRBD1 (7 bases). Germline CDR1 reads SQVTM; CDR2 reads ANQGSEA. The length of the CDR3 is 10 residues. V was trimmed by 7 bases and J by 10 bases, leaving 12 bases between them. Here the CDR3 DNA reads TGCAGCGGAACAGGGGAGGCGCAGTATTTT. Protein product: CSGTGEAQYF.

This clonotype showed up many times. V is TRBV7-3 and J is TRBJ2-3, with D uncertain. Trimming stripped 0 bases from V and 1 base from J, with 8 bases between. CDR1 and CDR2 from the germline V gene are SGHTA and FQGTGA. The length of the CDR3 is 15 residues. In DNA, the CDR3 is TGTGCCAGCAGCTTAACTACCCTCGGCACAGATACGCAGTATTTT. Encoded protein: CASSLTTLGTDTQYF.

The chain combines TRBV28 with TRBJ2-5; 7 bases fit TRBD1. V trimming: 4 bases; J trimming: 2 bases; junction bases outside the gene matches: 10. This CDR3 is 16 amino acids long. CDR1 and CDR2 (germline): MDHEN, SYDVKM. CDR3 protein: CASSSPDRDDQETQYF. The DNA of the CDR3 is TGTGCCAGCAGTTCCCCCGACAGGGACGATCAAGAGACCCAGTACTTC. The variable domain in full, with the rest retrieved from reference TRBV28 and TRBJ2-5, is DVKVTQSSRYLVKRTGEKVFLECVQDMDHENMFWYRQDPGLGLRLIYFSYDVKMKEKGDIPEGYSVSREKKERFSLILESASTNQTSMYLCASSSPDRDDQETQYFGPGTRLLVL.

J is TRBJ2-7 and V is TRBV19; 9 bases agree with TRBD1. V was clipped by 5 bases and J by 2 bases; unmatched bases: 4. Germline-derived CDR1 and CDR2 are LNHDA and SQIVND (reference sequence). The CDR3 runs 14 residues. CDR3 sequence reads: CASSHRQGAYEQYF. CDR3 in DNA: TGTGCCAGTAGTCATCGACAGGGGGCCTACGAGCAGTACTTC.

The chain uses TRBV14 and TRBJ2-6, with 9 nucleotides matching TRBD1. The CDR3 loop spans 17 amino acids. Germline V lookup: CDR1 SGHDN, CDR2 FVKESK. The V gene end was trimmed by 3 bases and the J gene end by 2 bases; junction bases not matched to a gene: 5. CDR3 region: CASSHVRQGAGANVLTF. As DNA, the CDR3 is TGTGCCAGCAGCCATGTTCGACAGGGGGCTGGGGCCAACGTCCTGACTTTC.

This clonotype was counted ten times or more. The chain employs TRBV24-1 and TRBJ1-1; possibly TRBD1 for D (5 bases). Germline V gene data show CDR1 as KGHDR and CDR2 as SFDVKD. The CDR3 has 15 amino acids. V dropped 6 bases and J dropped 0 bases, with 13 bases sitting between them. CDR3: CATSSGGKMNTEAFF. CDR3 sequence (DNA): TGTGCCACCAGTAGCGGGGGGAAAATGAACACTGAAGCTTTCTTT.

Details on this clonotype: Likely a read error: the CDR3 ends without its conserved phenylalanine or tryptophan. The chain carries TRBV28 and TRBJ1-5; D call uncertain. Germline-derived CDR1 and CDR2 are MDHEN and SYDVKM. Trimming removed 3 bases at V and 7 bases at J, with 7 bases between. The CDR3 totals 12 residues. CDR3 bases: TGTGCCAGCAGTTTTTTGAAGCAGCCCCAGCATGTT. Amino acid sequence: CASSFLKQPQHV.

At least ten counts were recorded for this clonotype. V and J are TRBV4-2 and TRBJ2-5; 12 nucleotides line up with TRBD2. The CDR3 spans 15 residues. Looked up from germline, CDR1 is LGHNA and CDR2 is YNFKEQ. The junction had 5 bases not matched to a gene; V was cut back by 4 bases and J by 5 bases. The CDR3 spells CASSLRLAGAETQYF. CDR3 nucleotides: TGTGCCAGCAGCCTTCGACTAGCGGGAGCGGAGACCCAGTACTTC.

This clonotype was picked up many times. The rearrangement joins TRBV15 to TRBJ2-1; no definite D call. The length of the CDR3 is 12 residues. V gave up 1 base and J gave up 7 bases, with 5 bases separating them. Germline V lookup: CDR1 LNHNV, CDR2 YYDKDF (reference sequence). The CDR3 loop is CATSRALNEQFF. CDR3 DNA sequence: TGTGCCACCAGCAGAGCTCTAAATGAGCAGTTCTTC.

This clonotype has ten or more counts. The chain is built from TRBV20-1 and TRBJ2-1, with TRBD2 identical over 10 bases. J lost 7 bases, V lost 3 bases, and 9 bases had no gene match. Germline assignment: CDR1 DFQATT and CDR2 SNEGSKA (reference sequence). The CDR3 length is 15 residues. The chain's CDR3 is CSARVLAGSWNEQFF. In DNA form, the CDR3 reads TGCAGTGCTAGGGTACTAGCGGGGAGTTGGAATGAGCAGTTCTTC.